Each of the 15 T cell receptor beta chains below was sequenced from the same sample in a study of blood T cell repertoires in COVID-19. The assay was immunoSEQ multiplex PCR, and TCRdb's table has in-frame clones only and misses some. This table has 150,000 or so clones, over 80% appearing once. Sequences were obtained from PBMCs or T cells enriched from blood (not recorded which). These receptors were collected from a woman between 50 and 59 years old who had been exposed to COVID-19.

The rearrangement uses TRBV19 and TRBJ2-2; possible D gene TRBD1, 6 bases. The CDR3 has 14 amino acids. Germline assignment: CDR1 LNHDA and CDR2 SQIVND (reference sequence). V was clipped by 5 bases and J by 4 bases, with 11 bases between them. The CDR3 loop reads CASSGQRSTGELFF. CDR3 DNA: TGTGCCAGTAGTGGACAGAGGAGCACCGGGGAGCTGTTTTTT.

This clone was picked up a small number of times. This sequence joins TRBV30 and TRBJ2-7; D perhaps matches TRBD1 (9 bases). The germline gives CDR1 GTSNPN, CDR2 SVGIG (reference sequence). The CDR3 has 13 residues. V shed 8 bases and J shed 5 bases, with 19 bases lying between them. The CDR3 reads CASGGQGPNEQYF. Here the CDR3 DNA reads TGTGCCAGCGGGGGACAGGGTCCCAACGAGCAGTACTTC. Supplemented by reference TRBV30 and TRBJ2-7, the full variable domain reads SQTIHQWPATLVQPVGSPLSLECTVEGTSNPNLYWYRQAAGRGLQLLFYSVGIGQISSEVPQNLSASRPQDRQFILSSKKLLLSDSGFYLCASGGQGPNEQYFGPGTRLTVT.

This chain joins TRBV5-1 and TRBJ2-2; TRBD2 aligns across 11 bases. Germline V gene data show CDR1 as SGHRS and CDR2 as YFSETQ. The CDR3 sequence is 14 residues long. V trimming: 5 bases; J trimming: 6 bases; junction bases outside the gene matches: 3. Here the CDR3 reads CASRETSGAGELFF. The CDR3 nucleotides are TGCGCCAGCAGGGAGACTAGCGGGGCCGGGGAGCTGTTTTTT.

This clone showed up just once. The rearrangement joins TRBV18 to TRBJ1-3; tentatively, D is TRBD1 (6 bases). The CDR3 length is 17 residues. V was cut by 2 bases and J by 0 bases, with 14 bases left in between. Germline V CDR1 and CDR2: KGHSH, LQKENI. CDR3 nucleotide sequence: TGTGCCAGCTCACCAAGGACAGACACTATCTCTGGAAACACCATATATTTT. Its translation is CASSPRTDTISGNTIYF. The full variable domain, with the rest looked up from reference TRBV18 and TRBJ1-3, is NAGVMQNPRHLVRRRGQEARLRCSPMKGHSHVYWYRQLPEEGLKFMVYLQKENIIDESGMPKERFSAEFPKEGPSILRIQQVVRGDSAAYFCASSPRTDTISGNTIYFGEGSWLTVV.

V gene TRBV19 combines with J gene TRBJ2-7; D unclear. V lost 1 base and J lost 3, with 4 bases in between. The CDR3 has 12 amino acids. CDR1 LNHDA and CDR2 SQIVND come from the germline V gene (reference sequence). The CDR3 loop is CASSIAGYEQYF. CDR3 nucleotides: TGTGCCAGTAGTATAGCCGGCTACGAGCAGTACTTC.

This chain uses TRBV2 with TRBJ2-3; 8 nucleotides match TRBD2. Germline loops: CDR1 SNHLY, CDR2 FYNNEI. The CDR3 consists of 14 residues. The ends lost 10 bases at V and 2 bases at J; junction bases unmatched: 8. The CDR3 sequence: CAILLAGPTDTQYF. The CDR3 DNA sequence: TGTGCCATCCTCCTAGCGGGTCCCACAGATACGCAGTATTTT.

The V and J genes are TRBV11-2 and TRBJ2-7, with TRBD2 as a possible D gene (6 bases). Trimming took 6 bases from V and 2 from J, leaving 11 bases between them. In germline, CDR1 is SGHAT, CDR2 FQNNGV. This CDR3 contains 13 residues. The CDR3 region is CASSWDWTYEQYF. CDR3 bases: TGTGCCAGCAGTTGGGACTGGACCTACGAGCAGTACTTC.

This clone was found a few times. The chain couples TRBV27 to TRBJ1-6; no firm D call. The CDR3 has 17 residues. The germline V gene has CDR1 MNHEY and CDR2 SMNVEV (reference sequence). The V gene lost 6 bases and the J gene lost 8 bases, with 23 bases spanning the gap. This chain's CDR3 is CASSRKSSSLSDSPLHF. The DNA for the CDR3 is TGTGCCAGCAGCCGTAAGTCATCCTCCCTAAGCGATTCACCCCTCCACTTT.

Only a few counts were recorded for this clone. J is TRBJ1-2 and V is TRBV12-3 or TRBV12-4; the D is unclear. The CDR3 totals 12 residues. V was clipped by 4 bases and J by 7 bases, with 10 bases between them. The DNA of the CDR3 is TGTGCCAGCAGTTCCAGGATCAGTGGCTACACCTTC. It yields the protein CASSSRISGYTF.

The chain is built from TRBV5-6 and TRBJ1-3; D perhaps matches TRBD1 (5 bases). CDR3 size: 14 residues. Germline assignment: CDR1 SGHDT and CDR2 YYEEEE. Trimming pared 0 bases from V and 3 bases from J, leaving 7 bases between. CDR3 region: CASSLEGVGNTIYF. CDR3 nucleotides: TGTGCCAGCAGCTTGGAAGGGGTTGGAAACACCATATATTTT.

CDR3 loop: CASSPRGRGFDTEAFF. The CDR3 nucleotides are TGTGCCAGCAGCCCCCGGGGCAGGGGGTTTGACACTGAAGCTTTCTTT. The chain uses TRBV7-8 and TRBJ1-1; 7 positions agree with TRBD1. The junction had 12 bases not matched to a gene; V was cut back by 5 bases and J by 3 bases. Germline values: CDR1 SGHVS, CDR2 FQNEAQ. CDR3 size: 16 residues.

The chain links TRBV6-4 to TRBJ2-1; 11 nucleotides agree with TRBD2. This CDR3 has 16 residues. Germline lookup yields CDR1 MRHNA and CDR2 SNTAGT. J gave up 5 bases and V 5 bases, and 8 bases lay outside the gene matches. The CDR3 coding sequence is TGTGCCAGCAGTAAAACTAGCGGGGGCCCCCACAATGAGCAGTTCTTC. Protein product: CASSKTSGGPHNEQFF.

The chain recombines TRBV29-1 with TRBJ1-2; a possible D gene is TRBD1 (6 bases). The germline V gene has CDR1 SQVTM and CDR2 ANQGSEA. The CDR3 length is 14 residues. With 2 bases removed from V and 5 bases from J, the gap between germline ends came to 15 bases. The CDR3 DNA reads as TGCAGCGTTGAAAGAGGTCCCAGGGGATATGGCTACACCTTC. This encodes CSVERGPRGYGYTF.

The genes are TRBV9 and TRBJ1-4, with D possibly matching TRBD1 (5 bases). Germline values: CDR1 SGDLS, CDR2 YYNGEE. This CDR3 has 14 residues. V was clipped by 3 bases and J by 7 bases, with 13 bases between them. For the CDR3, the DNA is TGTGCCAGCAGCGCCCAGGGCGTAGGTGAAAAACTGTTTTTT. It translates to CASSAQGVGEKLFF.

This chain connects TRBV10-3 to TRBJ1-3; D is uncertain. Germline V gene lookup returns CDR1 ENHRY and CDR2 SYGVKD. The CDR3 is 15 amino acids. With 1 base removed from V and 2 bases from J, the gap between germline ends came to 9 bases. The CDR3: CAISELVFAGNTIYF. CDR3 sequence (DNA): TGTGCCATCAGTGAGTTAGTCTTTGCTGGAAACACCATATATTTT.